These T cell receptor beta chains were read from a single sample in a study of cytomegalovirus exposure and HLA in healthy donors. Libraries were prepared by immunoSEQ multiplex PCR; TCRdb keeps only in-frame clonotypes and omits some of them. This sample carries about 140,000 clones, about 86% of them seen once, and the ten largest clones take under 3%. What was sequenced was PBMCs. These receptors were collected from a man between 18 and 29 years old in good health and CMV-seronegative. Both conserved end residues are part of each CDR3. The D gene is left open where the match is weak. Size tells how often a clone was seen (once, few, many) or the class of an expanded clone, and some rows leave it out.

>TRBJ2-5|TRBD1|TRBV9|NA
CASTPTGDPTQTQYF
TGTGCCAGCACACCCACAGGGGATCCAACGCAGACCCAGTACTTC
>TRBJ2-7|NA|TRBV7-2|many
CASSLGALGSYEQYF
TGTGCCAGCAGCTTAGGAGCCCTCGGGTCCTACGAGCAGTACTTC
>TRBJ2-2|TRBD1|TRBV19|NA
CASSIRPGGDTGELFF
TGTGCCAGTAGTATCCGGCCAGGGGGCGACACCGGGGAGCTGTTTTTT
>TRBJ2-7|NA|TRBV29-1|NA
CSVSGQNEQYF
TGCAGCGTTTCAGGGCAGAACGAGCAGTACTTC
>TRBJ1-5|TRBD1|TRBV5-6|NA
CASSGGTANQPQHF
TGTGCCAGCAGCGGCGGGACAGCCAATCAGCCCCAGCATTTT
>TRBJ1-2|NA|TRBV11-1|NA
CASSLSGISLYGYTF
TGTGCCAGCAGCTTATCCGGGATTTCCCTCTATGGCTACACCTTC
>TRBJ2-3|NA|TRBV30|NA
CAWSVTGTDTQYF
TGTGCCTGGAGTGTAACGGGCACAGATACGCAGTATTTT
>TRBJ1-1|NA|TRBV4-2|NA
CASSQVSAENTEAFF
TGTGCCAGCAGCCAAGTGTCGGCGGAGAACACTGAAGCTTTCTTT
>TRBJ2-1|NA|TRBV7-9|NA
CASSLSGNEQFF
TGTGCCAGCAGCTTATCCGGCAATGAGCAGTTCTTC
>TRBJ1-5|NA|TRBV29-1|NA
CSVDTGSNQPQHF
TGCAGCGTTGACACGGGGAGCAATCAGCCCCAGCATTTT
>TRBJ2-7|TRBD1|TRBV19|NA
CASSWGQGAYEQYF
TGTGCCAGTAGTTGGGGACAGGGGGCTTACGAGCAGTACTTC
>TRBJ2-7|NA|TRBV7-2|NA
CASSLGHSNPYEQYF
TGTGCCAGCAGCTTAGGTCACAGCAACCCCTACGAGCAGTACTTC
>TRBJ2-3|NA|TRBV5-1|NA
CASSSTPSSTDTQYF
TGCGCCAGCAGCTCTACTCCCTCTAGCACAGATACGCAGTATTTT
>TRBJ2-1|NA|TRBV7-6|NA
CASSKGANEQFF
TGTGCCAGCAGCAAAGGAGCGAATGAGCAGTTCTTC
>TRBJ2-3|NA|TRBV2|NA
CASSDISGGDTQYF
TGTGCCAGCAGTGATATCTCCGGCGGAGATACGCAGTATTTT
>TRBJ1-3|NA|TRBV5-4|once
CASSLAGSSGNTIYF
TGTGCCAGCAGCTTGGCAGGCAGCTCTGGAAACACCATATATTTT
>TRBJ2-3|TRBD2|TRBV5-8|few
CASSLVASGRTDTQYF
TGTGCCAGCAGCTTGGTCGCTAGCGGGCGCACAGATACGCAGTATTTT
>TRBJ1-5|NA|TRBV7-9|NA
CASSLGSGNQPQHF
TGTGCCAGCAGCTTAGGTAGCGGGAATCAGCCCCAGCATTTT
>TRBJ2-3|NA|TRBV19|NA
CASSIAGQKSTDTQYF
TGTGCCAGTAGTATAGCCGGACAGAAAAGCACAGATACGCAGTATTTT
>TRBJ1-6|TRBD1|TRBV2|NA
CASSGQGASYNSPLHF
TGTGCCAGCAGTGGACAGGGGGCGTCCTATAATTCACCCCTCCACTTT
>TRBJ2-7|NA|TRBV28|NA
CASRGALNEQYF
TGTGCCAGCAGAGGGGCGTTGAACGAGCAGTACTTC
>TRBJ2-5|TRBD2|TRBV10-2|NA
CASRGLAGEGAIQETQYF
TGCGCCAGCAGGGGACTAGCGGGAGAGGGGGCCATCCAAGAGACCCAGTACTTC
>TRBJ1-4|TRBD1|TRBV28|once
CASSYPRTGANEKLFF
TGTGCCAGCAGTTATCCAAGAACAGGGGCTAATGAAAAACTGTTTTTT
>TRBJ2-5|TRBD2|TRBV2|NA
CASSLRSGGATGGQYF
TGTGCCAGCAGTCTCCGGAGCGGGGGGGCCACTGGCGGCCAGTACTTC
>TRBJ2-3|NA|TRBV5-1|NA
CASSPETDTQYF
TGCGCCAGCAGCCCGGAGACAGATACGCAGTATTTT
>TRBJ1-5|NA|TRBV7-9|NA
CASSSAGGRFSNQPQHF
TGTGCCAGCAGCTCTGCGGGGGGGCGATTTAGCAATCAGCCCCAGCATTTT
>TRBJ1-1|NA|TRBV4-1|few
CASSQDYRTEAFF
TGCGCCAGCAGCCAAGATTACAGGACTGAAGCTTTCTTT
>TRBJ2-1|NA|TRBV5-6|once
CASSLGEFFNEQFF
TGTGCCAGCAGCTTGGGAGAGTTTTTTAATGAGCAGTTCTTC
>TRBJ1-2|TRBD1|TRBV5-1|NA
CASSPGQGTYGYTF
TGCGCCAGCAGCCCTGGACAGGGTACCTATGGCTACACCTTC
>TRBJ1-5|NA|TRBV4-3|NA
CASSQDKRSNQPQHF
TGCGCCAGCAGCCAAGATAAACGGAGCAATCAGCCCCAGCATTTT
>TRBJ1-5|TRBD1|TRBV5-1|once
CASSLGTGVGNQPQHF
TGCGCCAGCAGCTTGGGAACAGGGGTGGGCAATCAGCCCCAGCATTTT
>TRBJ1-1|TRBD1|TRBV5-1|NA
CASSLGTGGTEAFF
TGCGCCAGCAGCTTAGGGACAGGGGGCACTGAAGCTTTCTTT
>TRBJ2-1|NA|TRBV10-1|NA
CASSDGGVPFEQFF
TGCGCCAGCAGTGACGGTGGAGTTCCATTTGAGCAGTTCTTC
>TRBJ2-1|TRBD2|TRBV7-2|NA
CASSLGSGRAFNEQFF
TGTGCCAGCAGCTTAGGAAGCGGGAGGGCGTTCAATGAGCAGTTCTTC
>TRBJ1-3|NA|TRBV5-1|once
CASSFDTGRSSGNTIYF
TGCGCCAGCAGCTTTGACACAGGTCGAAGCTCTGGAAACACCATATATTTT
>TRBJ2-3|TRBD2|TRBV5-1|NA
CASSGGLAESDTQYF
TGCGCCAGCAGCGGAGGACTAGCAGAGTCAGATACGCAGTATTTT
>TRBJ2-7|TRBD2|TRBV15|NA
CATSILAGASYEQYF
TGTGCCACCAGCATCCTAGCGGGAGCCTCCTACGAGCAGTACTTC
>TRBJ1-4|NA|TRBV5-6|NA
CASSLHPGGGLFF
TGTGCCAGCAGCTTGCATCCGGGCGGGGGATTGTTTTTT
>TRBJ2-1|NA|TRBV15|once
CATSREGGVGDEQFF
TGTGCCACCAGCAGAGAGGGCGGGGTCGGCGATGAGCAGTTCTTC
>TRBJ2-2|TRBD1|TRBV6-5|NA
CASSYRGHTGELFF
TGTGCCAGCAGTTACAGGGGGCACACCGGGGAGCTGTTTTTT
>TRBJ2-7|NA|TRBV7-9|NA
CASSLDGAGAAYEQYF
TGTGCCAGCAGCTTAGACGGGGCGGGGGCCGCCTACGAGCAGTACTTC
>TRBJ2-7|NA|TRBV28|NA
CASSLYGLPTLSYEQYF
TGTGCCAGCAGTTTATATGGACTACCAACTCTCTCCTACGAGCAGTACTTC
>TRBJ2-2|TRBD1|TRBV5-1|NA
CASSLGTGGVVAAGELFF
TGCGCCAGCAGCTTGGGGACAGGGGGTGTTGTTGCGGCCGGGGAGCTGTTTTTT
>TRBJ1-2|NA|TRBV19|few
CASSIDVFAFSYGYTF
TGTGCCAGTAGTATAGATGTTTTTGCCTTTAGCTATGGCTACACCTTC
>TRBJ2-1|NA|TRBV29-1|NA
CSVEDRRRGGSPYNEQFF
TGCAGCGTTGAAGATCGACGGAGAGGTGGGAGTCCCTACAATGAGCAGTTCTTC
>TRBJ2-1|TRBD1|TRBV13|NA
CASSLVRQGPRSYNEQFF
TGTGCCAGCAGCTTAGTAAGACAGGGCCCTCGGTCCTACAATGAGCAGTTCTTC
>TRBJ2-5|TRBD2|TRBV6-5|NA
CASSSREGGYQETQYF
TGTGCCAGCAGTTCGCGGGAGGGTGGGTACCAAGAGACCCAGTACTTC
>TRBJ1-5|NA|TRBV28|NA
CASSLGHRGQPQHF
TGTGCCAGCAGTTTGGGCCATAGAGGGCAGCCCCAGCATTTT
>TRBJ1-3|NA|TRBV6-6|few
CANRERYSGNTIYF
TGTGCCAACCGGGAGAGATACTCTGGAAACACCATATATTTT
>TRBJ1-5|NA|TRBV18|once
CASSPIAGVDQPQHF
TGTGCCAGCTCACCAATTGCAGGGGTGGATCAGCCCCAGCATTTT
>TRBJ2-2|NA|TRBV7-7|NA
CASSLETISNTGELFF
TGTGCCAGCAGCTTAGAGACAATTTCGAACACCGGGGAGCTGTTTTTT
>TRBJ1-2|NA|TRBV29-1|NA
CSVAKQGDLGYTF
TGCAGCGTCGCAAAACAGGGAGACCTTGGCTACACCTTC
>TRBJ2-3|NA|TRBV5-5|NA
CASSTAGAGSSDTQYF
TGTGCCAGCAGCACGGCAGGGGCGGGTAGTTCAGATACGCAGTATTTT
>TRBJ2-3|NA|TRBV6-5|NA
CASSYSRDTQYF
TGTGCCAGCAGTTACTCGAGGGATACGCAGTATTTT
>TRBJ1-4|NA|TRBV6-1|NA
CASSEGGVGEKLFF
TGTGCCAGCAGTGAGGGAGGGGTTGGTGAAAAACTGTTTTTT
>TRBJ2-7|NA|TRBV7-2|NA
CASSLAGGPNEQYF
TGTGCCAGCAGCTTAGCGGGAGGCCCCAACGAGCAGTACTTC
>TRBJ2-7|TRBD2|TRBV9|NA
CASSVGVGGFKYEQYF
TGTGCCAGCAGCGTAGGAGTCGGGGGGTTTAAGTACGAGCAGTACTTC
>TRBJ2-7|TRBD2|TRBV7-9|NA
CASSKSGGPSFYEQYF
TGTGCCAGCAGCAAAAGCGGGGGGCCGAGCTTCTACGAGCAGTACTTC
>TRBJ2-2|NA|TRBV7-9|NA
CASRTRGAGELFF
TGTGCCAGCAGAACCAGGGGAGCCGGGGAGCTGTTTTTT